The text below deals with one T cell receptor (beta chain). Its antigen target is currently unknown. Qualities for individual bases were not recorded, and no much larger clone is one base off. The sample originates from a study of spatial heterogeneity in lung cancer (dated by TCRdb to between 2019 and 2020). Turning to the overall study: Beta-chain transcripts were consistently detected in greater numbers than alpha-chain transcripts, which likely reflects a higher abundance of beta-chain transcripts. At surgery, both alpha and beta chains were TCR-sequenced in roughly 200 tumor regions, approximately 64 matched nontumor lung samples and a few dozen PBMC samples. TCR repertoire features were related to nonsynonymous mutation counts determined by whole-exome sequencing of tumor tissue. In the raw uncorrected reads, each unique combination of TCR and UMI appeared more than ten times on average. TCR alpha and beta repertoires were quantitatively compared across multiple tumor regions, matched nontumor lung and blood in non-small cell lung cancer.

What the study reported, not specific to this receptor: Ubiquitous expanded tumor TCRs were detected in blood more often at tumor resection than at routine follow-up. Additional single-cell paired TCR alpha and beta sequencing was considered necessary to confirm, at a functional level, the hypothesis that regional TCRs recognize regional mutations.

Library preparation was by 5' RACE. TCRdb lists the instrument as NextSeq 500. The TCR library protocol attached a unique molecular identifier to each TCR cDNA molecule to allow correction of PCR and sequencing errors. The original methods were these. TCR identification, UMI-based error correction and CDR3 extraction were performed with Decombinator tools. TCRs above a frequency of 2 per 1,000, corresponding to the top 1% of the tumor frequency distribution, were defined as expanded. Renyi diversity was calculated using the R vegan package after each repertoire was subsampled 100 times to 5,000 TCRs. To build CDR3 similarity networks, amino acid triplet string-kernel similarity was used, and CDR3s were connected when their pairwise similarity was above 0.82. The public reads were quality trimmed at Q25 with fastp and then assembled into clones with MiXCR by TCRdb, keeping productive beta chains. CDR3 protein duplicates are merged, each entry listing the most common genes and DNA. None of the V and J calls come from the authors' own analysis; TCRdb made them. The sample profile shows 35,000 to 45,000 distinct CDR3 sequences; less than 6.5% of them were found once. Just over 25% of the sample is held by the ten biggest clonotypes.

This sample's time point label indicates: sample taken at primary tumor resection. Donors were under 95 patients with early-stage, untreated non-small cell lung cancer from the lung TRACERx cohort. For TCR sequencing, whole RNA was extracted from tumor and nontumor lung tissue, or from cryopreserved PBMC samples, and no cell sorting was done. Only patients for whom sufficient RNA was available from at least two tumor regions were selected for TCR sequencing. Trimming leaves V shorter by 4 bases and J shorter by 0 bases, with the junction holding 11 bases beyond the gene matches. From its cysteine to its phenylalanine, the CDR3 spans 18 amino acids. The CDR3 DNA has 54 bases and is translated from base 1. Looking up the germline V gene yields CDR1 MDHEN and CDR2 SYDVKM.

The TCR comes from a female donor with early-stage non-small cell lung cancer. Sample: PBMCs, taken at surgery. The chain uses TRBV28 and TRBJ1-4; TRBD1 agrees with 7 junctional bases. CDR3 loop: CASSSTGEGGATNEKLFF. The nucleotides are TGTGCCAGCAGTTCTACAGGGGAAGGTGGTGCAACTAATGAAAAACTGTTTTTT.